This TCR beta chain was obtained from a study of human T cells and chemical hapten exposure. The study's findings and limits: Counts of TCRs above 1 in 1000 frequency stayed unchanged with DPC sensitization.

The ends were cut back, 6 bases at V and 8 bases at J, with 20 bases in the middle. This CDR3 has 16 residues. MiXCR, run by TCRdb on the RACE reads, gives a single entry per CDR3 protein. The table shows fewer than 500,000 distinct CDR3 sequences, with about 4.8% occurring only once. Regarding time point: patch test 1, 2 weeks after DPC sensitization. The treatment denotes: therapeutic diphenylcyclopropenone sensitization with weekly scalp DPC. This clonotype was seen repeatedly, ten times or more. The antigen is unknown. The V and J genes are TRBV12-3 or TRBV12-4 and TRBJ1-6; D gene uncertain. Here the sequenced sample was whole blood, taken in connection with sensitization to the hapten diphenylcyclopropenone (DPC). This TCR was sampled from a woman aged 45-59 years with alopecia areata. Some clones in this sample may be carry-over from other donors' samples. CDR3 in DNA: TGTGCCAGCAGCCACCTCCCCCTTAACAAGGATTCACCCCTCCACTTT. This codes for CASSHLPLNKDSPLHF.